One and the same sample provided the 25 T cell receptor beta chains below, sequenced in a study of human thymus T cells. Generated by immunoSEQ multiplex PCR, the TCRdb table keeps only in-frame clones and is missing some. Among about 120,000 clones listed, 90% to 95% were seen once. The thymus was resected at corrective cardiac surgery. Sequencing was carried out using thymus tissue. These receptors were obtained from a boy in the first two years of life with a congenital heart defect but otherwise immunologically healthy.

The chain employs TRBV2 and TRBJ2-1; 9 nucleotides align to TRBD2. V was pared by 11 bases and J by 0 bases, with 17 bases of the junction left unmatched. CDR1 and CDR2 from the germline V gene are SNHLY and FYNNEI. This CDR3 comprises 18 residues. For the CDR3, the DNA is TGTGCCGGACACCCGGTTCGCGGGGGGGCAAGCTCCTACAATGAGCAGTTCTTC. Protein product: CAGHPVRGGASSYNEQFF.

The rearrangement joins TRBV28 to TRBJ1-1; TRBD1 aligns across 8 bases. This CDR3 spans 15 amino acids. V lost 6 bases to trimming and J lost 1 base; unmatched junction nucleotides: 7. Germline lookup yields CDR1 MDHEN and CDR2 SYDVKM. DNA of the CDR3: TGTGCCAGCAGGGTCGTGACAGGGGAGAACACTGAAGCTTTCTTT. Translating gives CASRVVTGENTEAFF.

The table lists this clone with a count of one. This sequence joins TRBV4-1 and TRBJ2-1; D is unclear. The CDR3 has 12 amino acids. The germline V gene encodes CDR1 MGHRA and CDR2 YSYEKL. V was clipped by 1 base and J by 6 bases, with 4 bases between them. For the CDR3, the DNA is TGCGCCAGCAGCCAAGGGGGCAATGAGCAGTTCTTC. Residues: CASSQGGNEQFF.

This chain uses TRBV27 with TRBJ2-7, with 10 nucleotides matching TRBD2. CDR3 length: 16 amino acids. The trim removed 5 bases at V and 3 bases at J, leaving 10 bases unmatched. Germline assignment: CDR1 MNHEY and CDR2 SMNVEV (reference sequence). DNA for the CDR3: TGTGCCAGCAGTGTAATACTAGCGGGGTCACTCTACGAGCAGTACTTC. Translating it yields CASSVILAGSLYEQYF.

The CDR3 here is CASMVGYEQYF. The DNA of the CDR3 is TGTGCCAGCATGGTAGGTTACGAGCAGTACTTC. This rearrangement joins TRBV2 to TRBJ2-7; D is uncertain. The CDR3 runs to 11 residues. Germline assignment: CDR1 SNHLY and CDR2 FYNNEI. Trimming removed 7 bases at V and 4 bases at J, with 8 bases between.

This chain uses TRBV6-1 with TRBJ1-2, with 8 bases fitting TRBD1. The J segment lost 5 bases and the V segment lost 3 bases, leaving 8 bases of the junction unmatched. The CDR3 is made up of 15 amino acids. Germline CDR1 is MNHNS and CDR2 is SASEGT. This chain's CDR3 is CASSDWTGTAYGYTF. Written as DNA, the CDR3 is TGTGCCAGCAGTGATTGGACAGGGACAGCTTATGGCTACACCTTC.

The V and J genes are TRBV7-2 and TRBJ2-5; D is uncertain. CDR3 length equals 15 residues. Germline V CDR1 and CDR2: SGHTA, FQGNSA. V was trimmed by 5 bases and J by 4 bases, leaving 17 bases between them. CDR3: CASSPQVDRAETQYF. CDR3 nucleotides: TGTGCCAGCAGCCCTCAGGTAGACCGGGCAGAGACCCAGTACTTC.

This clone was observed a single time. The chain is built from TRBV7-9 and TRBJ1-5; weak D call: TRBD1 (5 bases). Trimming left V 2 bases short and J 7 bases short, with 12 bases between. Germline values: CDR1 SEHNR, CDR2 FQNEAQ (reference sequence). CDR3 size: 14 residues. CDR3 in DNA: TGTGCCAGCAGCTTAATGGGGGTGGGGCAGCCCCAGCATTTT. Translating it yields CASSLMGVGQPQHF.

The chain recombines TRBV2 with TRBJ2-3; the D gene could be TRBD1 or TRBD2 (5 bases each). This CDR3 region has 19 residues. The germline V gene encodes CDR1 SNHLY and CDR2 FYNNEI. V dropped 3 bases and J dropped 6 bases, with 28 bases sitting between them. CDR3 nucleotide sequence: TGTGCCAGCAGTGAGGGGCCCAGGGTGCTTCTACTGGACTGGGATACGCAGTATTTT. Encoded protein: CASSEGPRVLLLDWDTQYF.

The rearrangement links TRBV28 to TRBJ1-5, with TRBD1 matching over 7 bases. Germline trimming cut 3 bases from V and 9 bases from J; bases unmatched to any gene: 14. There are 16 residues in the CDR3. Looked up from germline, CDR1 is MDHEN and CDR2 is SYDVKM. The CDR3 is CASSFWGQWALGPQHF. The CDR3 coding sequence is TGTGCCAGCAGTTTCTGGGGACAGTGGGCCTTGGGGCCCCAGCATTTT.

V gene TRBV9 combines with J gene TRBJ1-6, with 7 bases fitting TRBD1. The CDR3 length is 17 residues. V lost 4 bases and J lost 4; bases outside the gene matches: 11. Germline CDR1 is SGDLS and CDR2 is YYNGEE. CDR3 nucleotides: TGTGCCAGCAGCCCGCAATTCAGGGGGGGTTATAATTCACCCCTCCACTTT. Protein sequence: CASSPQFRGGYNSPLHF.

The chain carries TRBV28 and TRBJ1-2; 12 bases align to TRBD1. This CDR3 comprises 14 residues. V shed 4 bases and J 4 bases; nucleotides not matched to a gene: 1. Germline values: CDR1 MDHEN, CDR2 SYDVKM. The CDR3 protein is CASSWDRGLYGYTF. As DNA, the CDR3 is TGTGCCAGCAGTTGGGACAGGGGGCTCTATGGCTACACCTTC.

The V call is TRBV27, the J call TRBJ1-6; D ambiguous. Trimming removed 2 bases from V and 8 bases from J, with 13 bases in between. Germline V gives CDR1 MNHEY, CDR2 SMNVEV (reference sequence). The CDR3 spans 15 residues. CDR3 DNA sequence: TGTGCCAGCAGTTTAAAGACGCCTGGGGATTCACCCCTCCACTTT. It yields the protein CASSLKTPGDSPLHF.

The CDR3 is CASSIVAPPYNEQFF. The CDR3, as DNA: TGTGCCAGTAGTATAGTAGCGCCTCCCTACAATGAGCAGTTCTTC. The chain recombines TRBV19 with TRBJ2-1, with D possibly TRBD2 on 5 matching bases. The germline CDR1 and CDR2 sequences are LNHDA and SQIVND (reference sequence). The CDR3 is made up of 15 amino acids. Trimming took 1 base from V and 2 from J, leaving 9 bases between them.

J is TRBJ2-1 and V is TRBV6-6; D not resolved. Germline CDR1 and CDR2: MNHNY and SVGAGI (reference sequence). The length of the CDR3 is 15 residues. Trimming stripped 2 bases from V and 2 bases from J, with 10 bases between. CDR3 DNA sequence: TGTGCCAGCAGTTACAGGCAGCCAACCTACAATGAGCAGTTCTTC. It yields the protein CASSYRQPTYNEQFF.

The genes are TRBV7-9 and TRBJ2-7; D possibly uses TRBD1 or TRBD2 (5 bases each). V shed 1 base and J shed 2 bases, with 15 bases lying between them. CDR1 and CDR2 (germline): SEHNR, FQNEAQ (reference sequence). This CDR3 contains 16 residues. This chain's CDR3 is CASSLGGTLGPYEQYF. The CDR3 DNA reads as TGTGCCAGCAGCTTAGGGGGGACCTTGGGCCCCTACGAGCAGTACTTC.

V and J are TRBV6-1 and TRBJ2-3; no definite D call. The CDR3 extends over 13 amino acids. Per the germline V gene, CDR1 is MNHNS and CDR2 is SASEGT. The V gene lost 8 bases and the J gene lost 1 base, with 10 bases spanning the gap. This CDR3 is CASGVRGTDTQYF. CDR3 bases: TGTGCCAGCGGCGTGCGAGGCACAGATACGCAGTATTTT.

The rearrangement links TRBV13 to TRBJ2-2, with TRBD2 identical over 10 bases. Germline CDR1 reads PRHDT; CDR2 reads FYEKMQ (reference sequence). With V trimmed by 3 bases and J by 1 base, 2 bases remained unmatched. CDR3 length: 16 amino acids. Written as DNA, the CDR3 is TGTGCCAGCAGCTTTCCTAGCGGGGGGAACACCGGGGAGCTGTTTTTT. Protein product: CASSFPSGGNTGELFF.

This chain connects TRBV27 to TRBJ2-1; 9 nucleotides match TRBD2. The CDR3 is 13 residues long. Germline assignment: CDR1 MNHEY and CDR2 SMNVEV (reference sequence). Trimming cost V 5 bases and J 10 bases; bases outside gene matches: 6. The CDR3 is CASSPRLADEQFF. In DNA, the CDR3 is TGTGCCAGCAGTCCGAGACTAGCGGACGAGCAGTTCTTC.

The chain links TRBV15 to TRBJ2-5, with TRBD1 matching over 10 bases. The CDR3 totals 13 residues. J was trimmed by 4 bases and V by 5 bases; bases with no gene match: 1. Germline V gene data show CDR1 as LNHNV and CDR2 as YYDKDF (reference sequence). The CDR3 region has the DNA TGTGCCACCAGCGGGACAGGGGTAGAGACCCAGTACTTC. It specifies CATSGTGVETQYF.

This rearrangement joins TRBV28 to TRBJ1-5; D may be TRBD1 (5 bases). The CDR3 contains 14 residues. V lost 6 bases and J lost 4, with 13 bases in between. Germline V gene lookup returns CDR1 MDHEN and CDR2 SYDVKM. Here the CDR3 DNA reads TGTGCCAGCAGACCTAGGGGAAGGAATCAGCCCCAGCATTTT. Amino acid sequence: CASRPRGRNQPQHF.

The V call is TRBV4-3, the J call TRBJ1-1; 7 nucleotides match TRBD1. Germline CDR1 and CDR2: LGHNA and YSLEER. The CDR3 runs 14 residues. The V segment lost 4 bases and the J segment 4 bases; nucleotides outside the gene matches: 6. CDR3 sequence (DNA): TGCGCCAGCAGCCCACATACAGGGGCCACTGAAGCTTTCTTT. This sequence encodes CASSPHTGATEAFF.

The rearrangement links TRBV25-1 to TRBJ2-5; no clear D. V was clipped by 4 bases and J by 1 base, with 10 bases between them. CDR3 length: 14 residues. Germline assignment: CDR1 MGHDK and CDR2 SYGVNS. CDR3 residues: CASSGESGQETQYF. The CDR3 DNA follows: TGTGCCAGCAGTGGAGAGTCGGGCCAAGAGACCCAGTACTTC.

The V call is TRBV19, the J call TRBJ1-5; TRBD1 might be the D (5 bases). The V gene's germline CDR1 is LNHDA and CDR2 SQIVND (reference sequence). The germline V and J ends were trimmed by 3 bases and 0 bases, with 6 bases remaining between them. The CDR3 has 14 amino acids. DNA of the CDR3: TGTGCCAGTAGTATGAGGGGTAGCAATCAGCCCCAGCATTTT. As protein: CASSMRGSNQPQHF.

The gene calls are TRBV6-6 and TRBJ2-1; 8 nucleotides line up with TRBD1. Per the germline V gene, CDR1 is MNHNY and CDR2 is SVGAGI (reference sequence). This CDR3 has 15 residues. V gave up 6 bases and J gave up 0 bases; unmatched junction bases: 4. The CDR3 loop reads CASSPGTGSYNEQFF. The CDR3 nucleotides read TGTGCCAGCAGCCCAGGGACAGGCTCCTACAATGAGCAGTTCTTC.